The 7 T cell receptor beta chains listed next were all sequenced from one sample in a study of blood T cells in healthy people across ages. For the second PCR, which ran for 7 to 11 cycles, a sample-barcoded 5' primer and a J-beta primer mix were used. TCRdb fed the 5' RACE reads into MiXCR, producing one record per CDR3 protein. The sample carries roughly 800,000 distinct CDR3 sequences, under 40% recorded once. The sequenced material came from blood. The source of these receptors is a man between 18 and 35 years old in good health.

This clonotype has ten or more counts. The chain is built from TRBV20-1 and TRBJ2-1; D is undetermined. CDR1 is DFQATT and CDR2 is SNEGSKA in the germline V gene (reference sequence). The CDR3 has 12 amino acids. V was shortened by 3 bases and J by 6 bases, with 9 bases between the two germline ends. The CDR3 protein is CSARNPSNEQFF. DNA of the CDR3: TGCAGTGCTAGGAACCCAAGCAATGAGCAGTTCTTC.

The chain couples TRBV10-3 to TRBJ1-5, with 8 bases matching TRBD1. The V and J ends lost 3 bases and 1 base, in that order; junction bases with no gene match: 11. The CDR3 loop spans 18 amino acids. Germline V gene lookup returns CDR1 ENHRY and CDR2 SYGVKD. This chain's CDR3 is CAISDGRTGIMSNQPQHF. In nucleotides, the CDR3 is TGTGCCATCAGTGATGGTAGGACAGGGATAATGAGCAATCAGCCCCAGCATTTT.

The chain recombines TRBV7-6 with TRBJ1-4; 9 positions agree with TRBD1. Looked up from germline, CDR1 is SGHVS and CDR2 is FNYEAQ. The length of the CDR3 is 17 residues. Trimming removed 6 bases from V and 7 bases from J; junction bases left unmatched: 15. CDR3 DNA: TGTGCCAGCAGTCTTACCGGGACAGGGAACGGGGGTGAAAAACTGTTTTTT. Translation: CASSLTGTGNGGEKLFF.

This sequence joins TRBV7-2 and TRBJ1-4; TRBD1 aligns across 8 bases. The CDR3 length is 14 residues. Germline loops: CDR1 SGHTA, CDR2 FQGNSA. After removal of 2 bases from V and 8 bases from J, the junction contained 4 bases not matched to a gene. The CDR3 is CASSLNRGGEKLFF. The CDR3 DNA reads as TGTGCCAGCAGCTTAAACAGGGGGGGCGAAAAACTGTTTTTT.

V and J are TRBV20-1 and TRBJ2-4; D might be TRBD2 (6 bases). This CDR3 has 16 amino acids. V shed 6 bases and J shed 13 bases, with 31 bases lying between them. Per the germline V gene, CDR1 is DFQATT and CDR2 is SNEGSKA (reference sequence). This CDR3 is CSAQKVYGGGETEQYF. The CDR3 DNA follows: TGCAGTGCACAAAAGGTCTACGGGGGTGGTGAGACTGAGCAGTACTTC.

The chain links TRBV6-2 or TRBV6-3 to TRBJ1-5; 7 bases match TRBD1. This CDR3 region has 17 residues. The trim removed 0 bases at V and 6 bases at J, leaving 11 bases unmatched. Germline V gene lookup returns CDR1 MNHEY and CDR2 SVGEGT. The chain's CDR3 is CASSYSLTGSPSQPQHF. As DNA, the CDR3 is TGTGCCAGCAGTTACTCGCTGACAGGGTCCCCCAGTCAGCCCCAGCATTTT.

The rearrangement links TRBV7-2 to TRBJ2-7; 7 nucleotides match TRBD1. CDR3 length equals 14 residues. CDR1 and CDR2 from the germline V gene are SGHTA and FQGNSA. Trimming took 4 bases from V and 1 from J; bases not matched to a gene: 4. CDR3 DNA: TGTGCCAGCAGCTCCCTACAGGGGTCCTACGAGCAGTACTTC. Protein: CASSSLQGSYEQYF.